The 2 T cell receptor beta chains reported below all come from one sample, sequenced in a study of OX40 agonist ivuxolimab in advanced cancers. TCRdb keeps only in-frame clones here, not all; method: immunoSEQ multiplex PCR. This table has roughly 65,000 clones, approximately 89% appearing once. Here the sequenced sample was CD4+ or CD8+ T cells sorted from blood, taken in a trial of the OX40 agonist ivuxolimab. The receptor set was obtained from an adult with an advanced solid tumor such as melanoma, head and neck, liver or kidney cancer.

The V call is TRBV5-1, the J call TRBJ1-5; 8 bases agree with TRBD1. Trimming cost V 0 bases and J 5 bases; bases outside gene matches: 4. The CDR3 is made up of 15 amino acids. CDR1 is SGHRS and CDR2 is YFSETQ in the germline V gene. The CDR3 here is CASSLGTGKDQPQHF. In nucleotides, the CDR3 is TGCGCCAGCAGCTTGGGGACAGGGAAAGATCAGCCCCAGCATTTT.

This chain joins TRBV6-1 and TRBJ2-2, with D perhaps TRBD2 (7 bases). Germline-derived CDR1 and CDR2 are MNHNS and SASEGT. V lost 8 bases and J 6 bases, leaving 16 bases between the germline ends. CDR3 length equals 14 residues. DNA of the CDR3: TGTGCCAGCCGAGCGAGGGGGGGGTCCGGGGAGCTGTTTTTT. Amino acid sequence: CASRARGGSGELFF.